This entry describes one T cell receptor (beta chain). This record belongs to a study of T cell responses to AZD1222 COVID-19 vaccine. Turning to the study itself: Both about-4-week and about-12-week second-dose recipients were combined.

Profiling relied on immunoSEQ multiplex PCR, and the TCRdb table lists in-frame clones only, not all of them. The sample shows 99,000 or so clones, 80% to 90% of them seen only once. Looked up from germline, CDR1 is MNHEY and CDR2 is SMNVEV (reference sequence). Germline trimming cut 2 bases from V and 0 bases from J; bases unmatched to any gene: 7. The CDR3 is 17 residues long. The chain combines TRBV27 with TRBJ1-5, with TRBD1 identical over 7 bases. The sample in question was peripheral blood, obtained on day 0 of AZD1222 vaccination. The TCR originated in an adult in good health. The CDR3 here is CASSLVGQSYSNQPQHF. CDR3 DNA sequence: TGTGCCAGCAGTTTAGTGGGACAGTCATATAGCAATCAGCCCCAGCATTTT.